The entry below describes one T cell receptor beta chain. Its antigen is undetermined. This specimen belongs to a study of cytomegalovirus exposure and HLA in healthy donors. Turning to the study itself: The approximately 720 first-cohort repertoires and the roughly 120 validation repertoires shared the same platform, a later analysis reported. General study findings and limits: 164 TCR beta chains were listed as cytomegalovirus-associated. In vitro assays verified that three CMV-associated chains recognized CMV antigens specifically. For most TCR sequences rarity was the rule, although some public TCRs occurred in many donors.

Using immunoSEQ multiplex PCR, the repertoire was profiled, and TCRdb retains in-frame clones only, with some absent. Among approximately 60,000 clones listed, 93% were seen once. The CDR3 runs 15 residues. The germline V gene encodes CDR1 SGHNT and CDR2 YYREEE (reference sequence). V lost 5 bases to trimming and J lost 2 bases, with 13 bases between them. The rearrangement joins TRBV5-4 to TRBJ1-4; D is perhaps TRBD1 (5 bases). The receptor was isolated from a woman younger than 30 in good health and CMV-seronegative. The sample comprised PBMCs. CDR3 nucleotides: TGTGCCAGCAGTGCGGGGGGATTTACTAATGAAAAACTGTTTTTT. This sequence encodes CASSAGGFTNEKLFF.